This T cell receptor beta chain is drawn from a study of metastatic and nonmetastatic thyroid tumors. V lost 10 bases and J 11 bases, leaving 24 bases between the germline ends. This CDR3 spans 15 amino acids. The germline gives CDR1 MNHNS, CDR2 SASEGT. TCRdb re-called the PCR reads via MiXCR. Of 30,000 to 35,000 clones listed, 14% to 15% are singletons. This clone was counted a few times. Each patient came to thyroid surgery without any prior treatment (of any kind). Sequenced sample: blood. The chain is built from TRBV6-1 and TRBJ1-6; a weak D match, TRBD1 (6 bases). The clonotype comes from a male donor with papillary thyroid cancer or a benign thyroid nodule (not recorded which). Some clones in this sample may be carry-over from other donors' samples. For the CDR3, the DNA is TGTGCCATCGTCCCCACAGGGAAGGGTATCGCACCCCTCCACTTT. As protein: CAIVPTGKGIAPLHF.